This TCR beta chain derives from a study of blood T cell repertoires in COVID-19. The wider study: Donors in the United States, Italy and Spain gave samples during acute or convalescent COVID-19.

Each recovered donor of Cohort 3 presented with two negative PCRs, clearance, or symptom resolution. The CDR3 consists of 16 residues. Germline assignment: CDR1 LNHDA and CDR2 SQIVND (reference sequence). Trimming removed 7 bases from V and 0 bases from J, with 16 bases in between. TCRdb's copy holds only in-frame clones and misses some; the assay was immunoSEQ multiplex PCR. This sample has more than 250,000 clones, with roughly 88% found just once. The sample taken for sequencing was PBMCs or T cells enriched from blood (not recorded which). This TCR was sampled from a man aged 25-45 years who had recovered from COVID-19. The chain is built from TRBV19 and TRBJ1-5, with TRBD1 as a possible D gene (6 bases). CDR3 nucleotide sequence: TGTGCCAGTATGGAAGGGGACATTTATAGCAATCAGCCCCAGCATTTT. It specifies CASMEGDIYSNQPQHF.